This is a list of T cell receptor beta chains from one sample in a study of T cell repertoires in cytomegalovirus infection. TCRdb processed the reads anew with MiXCR; each CDR3 protein has one entry. The table lists hundreds of thousands of distinct CDR3 sequences, approximately 31% of them singletons, with roughly 13% in the top ten. These TCRs' antigens remain unknown. This material consisted of cultured CD8+ T cells from PBMCs, taken from culture after CMV antigen stimulation. Receptors originate from a human donor in good health (CMV status not recorded). Some clones in this sample may be carry-over from other donors' samples. Each CDR3 is given without its conserved first and last residue.

J gene: TRBJ2-7; V gene: TRBV14; CDR3 protein: ASSPPGTSRYEQY
J gene: TRBJ1-4; V gene: TRBV9; CDR3 protein: ASSASVGDYEKLF
J gene: TRBJ1-5; V gene: TRBV7-9; CDR3 protein: ASSLLGLNQPQH
J gene: TRBJ2-2; V gene: TRBV27; CDR3 protein: ASGVLAENTGELF
J gene: TRBJ2-1; V gene: TRBV7-6; CDR3 protein: ASSLGTTVNEQF
J gene: TRBJ2-4; V gene: TRBV10-1; CDR3 protein: ANSEGPFQY
J gene: TRBJ2-3; V gene: TRBV4-1; CDR3 protein: ASSQDRVGDTQY
J gene: TRBJ2-7; V gene: TRBV29-1; CDR3 protein: SVEQGSYEQY
J gene: TRBJ2-2; V gene: TRBV4-3; CDR3 protein: ASSLGVVTVGELF
J gene: TRBJ2-3; V gene: TRBV27; CDR3 protein: ASRKGVTDTQY
J gene: TRBJ2-5; V gene: TRBV14; CDR3 protein: ASSPYRGRGETQY
J gene: TRBJ2-5; V gene: TRBV20-1; CDR3 protein: SARDLGQEEETQY
J gene: TRBJ1-2; V gene: TRBV4-1; CDR3 protein: VSSQEKTYYGYT
J gene: TRBJ2-1; V gene: TRBV12-3/TRBV12-4; CDR3 protein: ASSLGRFEQF
J gene: TRBJ1-1; V gene: TRBV7-8; CDR3 protein: ASSLVYVRTGRDEAF
J gene: TRBJ1-1; V gene: TRBV12-3/TRBV12-4; CDR3 protein: ASSLTGGGTEAF